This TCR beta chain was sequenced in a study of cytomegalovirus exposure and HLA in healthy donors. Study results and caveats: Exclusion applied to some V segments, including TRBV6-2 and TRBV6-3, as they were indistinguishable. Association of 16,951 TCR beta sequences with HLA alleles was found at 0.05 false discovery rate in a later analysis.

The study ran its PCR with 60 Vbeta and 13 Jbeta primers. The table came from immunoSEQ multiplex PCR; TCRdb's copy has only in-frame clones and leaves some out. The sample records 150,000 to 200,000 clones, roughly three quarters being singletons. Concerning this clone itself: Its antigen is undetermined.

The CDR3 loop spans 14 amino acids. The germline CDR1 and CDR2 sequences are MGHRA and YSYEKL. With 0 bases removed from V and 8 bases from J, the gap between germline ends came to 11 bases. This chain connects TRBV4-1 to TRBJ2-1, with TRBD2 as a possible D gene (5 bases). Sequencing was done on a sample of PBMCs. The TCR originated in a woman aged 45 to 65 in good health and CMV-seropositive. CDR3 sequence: CASSQDAGSDEQFF. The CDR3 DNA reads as TGCGCCAGCAGCCAAGATGCCGGTAGCGATGAGCAGTTCTTC.